The 26 T cell receptor beta chains below all came from one sample that was sequenced in a study of patients and donors after allogeneic stem cell transplantation. TCRdb analysed the RT-PCR reads with MiXCR anew, one entry per CDR3 protein. The data contain about 200,000 distinct CDR3 sequences, more than 35% of them singletons. The sample taken for sequencing was blood, either unsorted or a sorted T cell fraction (not recorded which). These receptors all stem from a human donor who was either an allogeneic HSCT recipient or a stem cell or donor lymphocyte infusion donor (not recorded which). It is not recorded whose cells these are; they may come from a transplant donor.

The rearrangement uses TRBV12-3 or TRBV12-4 and TRBJ1-4; TRBD1 matches at 7 bases. V shed 5 bases and J 6 bases; nucleotides not matched to a gene: 6. The CDR3 length is 14 residues. The CDR3 loop is CASSPDDRDEKLFF. Written as DNA, the CDR3 is TGTGCCAGCAGTCCCGATGACAGGGATGAAAAACTGTTTTTT.

The genes are TRBV11-2 and TRBJ1-5; 10 bases fit TRBD1. The germline V gene has CDR1 SGHAT and CDR2 FQNNGV. The CDR3 loop spans 18 amino acids. Unmatched junction bases numbered 13, after V lost 5 bases and J lost 3 bases. CDR3 sequence reads: CASSAGTGVWENNQPQHF. In DNA, the CDR3 is TGTGCCAGCAGCGCCGGGACAGGGGTTTGGGAAAACAATCAGCCCCAGCATTTT.

The V and J genes are TRBV3-1 and TRBJ2-2; D gene ambiguous. This CDR3 has 15 amino acids. V lost 1 base to trimming and J lost 5 bases, with 11 bases between them. CDR1 and CDR2 from the germline V gene are LGHDT and YNNKEL (reference sequence). DNA of the CDR3: TGTGCCAGCAGCCAAGCCGGCCAGTGGACCGGGGAGCTGTTTTTT. Translation gives CASSQAGQWTGELFF. Complete variable domain (other parts from reference TRBV3-1 and TRBJ2-2): DTAVSQTPKYLVTQMGNDKSIKCEQNLGHDTMYWYKQDSKKFLKIMFSYNNKELIINETVPNRFSPKSPDKAHLNLHINSLELGDSAVYFCASSQAGQWTGELFFGEGSRLTVL.

This clonotype was seen a handful of times. The V call is TRBV7-8, the J call TRBJ1-1; 7 bases are a match to TRBD1. V gave up 5 bases and J gave up 3 bases; unmatched junction bases: 15. From germline, CDR1 is SGHVS and CDR2 FQNEAQ. The CDR3 length is 17 residues. DNA of the CDR3: TGTGCCAGCAGCGGGGCGGGGACAGATTATAGGTACACTGAAGCTTTCTTT. This codes for CASSGAGTDYRYTEAFF.

This clonotype was found a few times. The V gene is TRBV7-6, the J gene TRBJ1-6; the D is unclear. The germline V and J ends were trimmed by 0 bases and 9 bases, with 6 bases remaining between them. From germline, CDR1 is SGHVS and CDR2 FNYEAQ. This CDR3 spans 13 amino acids. This chain's CDR3 is CASSLARGSPLHF. CDR3 bases: TGTGCCAGCAGCTTAGCTCGGGGTTCACCCCTCCACTTT.

There are many counts of this clonotype. V is TRBV7-2 and J is TRBJ1-6; maybe TRBD1 (6 bases). This CDR3 comprises 13 residues. Germline V gene data show CDR1 as SGHTA and CDR2 as FQGNSA. V shed 7 bases and J shed 7 bases, with 11 bases lying between them. CDR3 in DNA: TGTGCCAGCAATCGACAGGTGAATTCACCCCTCCACTTT. It translates to CASNRQVNSPLHF.

The gene calls are TRBV7-3 and TRBJ1-1; TRBD1 aligns across 8 bases. The CDR3 is 15 amino acids. Trimming at V came to 5 bases and at J to 4 bases, leaving 9 bases not matched to a gene. CDR1 SGHTA and CDR2 FQGTGA come from the germline V gene. The CDR3 region is CASSPYPDRGTEAFF. The CDR3 nucleotides are TGTGCCAGCAGCCCGTACCCTGACAGGGGCACTGAAGCTTTCTTT.

The rearrangement links TRBV7-2 to TRBJ1-5, with D perhaps TRBD1 (5 bases). Germline V lookup: CDR1 SGHTA, CDR2 FQGNSA. The CDR3 is made up of 15 amino acids. V was shortened by 5 bases and J by 7 bases, with 18 bases between the two germline ends. The CDR3 protein is CASSLPGWGGQPQHF. The CDR3 DNA reads TGTGCCAGCAGCCTCCCCGGATGGGGGGGGCAGCCCCAGCATTTT.

This clonotype has a handful of counts. V is TRBV12-3 or TRBV12-4 and J is TRBJ2-1, with D perhaps TRBD1 (5 bases). V gave up 2 bases and J gave up 3 bases, with 14 bases separating them. The CDR3 is 16 amino acids. The CDR3 nucleotides are TGTGCCAGCAGTTTATCAGGCCTCAGGGTCTACAATGAGCAGTTCTTC. Its translation is CASSLSGLRVYNEQFF.

The V gene is TRBV15, the J gene TRBJ2-1; 7 nucleotides line up with TRBD2. The germline CDR1 and CDR2 sequences are LNHNV and YYDKDF (reference sequence). Trimming at V came to 0 bases and at J to 3 bases, leaving 11 bases not matched to a gene. This CDR3 has 18 residues. Here the CDR3 reads CATSRDWEGSPNYNEQFF. The CDR3 nucleotides are TGTGCCACCAGCAGAGATTGGGAGGGCAGCCCGAACTACAATGAGCAGTTCTTC.

This clonotype was seen more than once but under ten times. The rearrangement uses TRBV5-1 and TRBJ2-7, with D tentatively TRBD1 or TRBD2 (6 bases each). The germline V gene has CDR1 SGHRS and CDR2 YFSETQ. The germline V and J ends were trimmed by 4 bases and 7 bases, with 15 bases remaining between them. This CDR3 has 13 amino acids. The CDR3 DNA sequence: TGCGCCAGCAGCGAAACGGGGGCCCGGGAGCAGTACTTC. This gives the protein CASSETGAREQYF.

The chain is built from TRBV13 and TRBJ1-4, with TRBD1 identical over 7 bases. The V and J ends lost 4 bases and 6 bases, in that order; junction bases with no gene match: 17. From germline, CDR1 is PRHDT and CDR2 FYEKMQ (reference sequence). The CDR3 consists of 18 residues. This CDR3 reads CASSSSELHRGQDEKLFF. CDR3 nucleotides: TGTGCCAGCAGCTCCTCGGAATTACACAGGGGTCAGGATGAAAAACTGTTTTTT. Variable domain in full (rest from reference TRBV13 and TRBJ1-4): AAGVIQSPRHLIKEKRETATLKCYPIPRHDTVYWYQQGPGQDPQFLISFYEKMQSDKGSIPDRFSAQQFSDYHSELNMSSLELGDSALYFCASSSSELHRGQDEKLFFGSGTQLSVL.

The V gene is TRBV5-6, the J gene TRBJ2-3; D is possibly TRBD1 (6 bases). From germline, CDR1 is SGHDT and CDR2 YYEEEE. The CDR3 is 13 residues long. V dropped 3 bases and J dropped 6 bases, with 11 bases sitting between them. The chain's CDR3 is CASSWGPGDTQYF. CDR3 bases: TGTGCCAGCAGCTGGGGGCCGGGGGATACGCAGTATTTT.

This chain joins TRBV7-8 and TRBJ2-3, with a weak D call TRBD1 (6 bases). V dropped 2 bases and J dropped 0 bases, with 12 bases sitting between them. In germline, CDR1 is SGHVS, CDR2 FQNEAQ. The CDR3 is 16 amino acids. CDR3 in DNA: TGTGCCAGCAGCTTATCTTGGACAGCTAGCACAGATACGCAGTATTTT. It translates to CASSLSWTASTDTQYF.

The chain carries TRBV12-3 or TRBV12-4 and TRBJ2-4, with D tentatively TRBD2 (6 bases). The CDR3 sequence is 18 residues long. V was cut by 2 bases and J by 2 bases, with 19 bases left in between. DNA of the CDR3: TGTGCCAGCAGTTTATATGGCGCTAGCGTCGCCCCCAAAAACATTCAGTACTTC. It yields the protein CASSLYGASVAPKNIQYF.

In this sample, this clonotype turned up a few times. The chain combines TRBV5-1 with TRBJ2-3; D is possibly TRBD1 (6 bases). Trimming shortened V by 7 bases and J by 2 bases, and 8 bases separated the two germline ends. The CDR3 is 12 residues long. The germline CDR1 and CDR2 sequences are SGHRS and YFSETQ. The CDR3 DNA reads as TGCGCCAGCCGGACAGACACAGATACGCAGTATTTT. Translating it yields CASRTDTDTQYF. The full variable domain, rest sourced from reference TRBV5-1 and TRBJ2-3, is KAGVTQTPRYLIKTRGQQVTLSCSPISGHRSVSWYQQTPGQGLQFLFEYFSETQRNKGNFPGRFSGRQFSNSRSEMNVSTLELGDSALYLCASRTDTDTQYFGPGTRLTVL.

V is TRBV20-1 and J is TRBJ2-7; possible D gene TRBD1, 6 bases. The V gene's germline CDR1 is DFQATT and CDR2 SNEGSKA (reference sequence). The V gene lost 1 base and the J gene lost 8 bases, with 21 bases spanning the gap. This CDR3 is built from 15 residues. The CDR3 loop is CSARVLTRTGGKQYF. In nucleotides, the CDR3 is TGCAGTGCTAGAGTCCTAACTCGGACTGGGGGCAAGCAGTACTTC.

The chain is built from TRBV12-3 or TRBV12-4 and TRBJ1-5; weak D call: TRBD1 (5 bases). This CDR3 comprises 13 residues. The V end lost 8 bases, the J end lost 9 bases, and 17 bases lay between the germline ends. CDR3 sequence: CASRLVDISPQHF. DNA of the CDR3: TGTGCCAGCCGCCTTGTGGACATCTCGCCCCAGCATTTT.

The chain employs TRBV5-1 and TRBJ2-1; D unresolved. Trimming stripped 5 bases from V and 1 base from J, with 16 bases between. CDR3 length: 16 amino acids. From germline, CDR1 is SGHRS and CDR2 YFSETQ. The CDR3 DNA reads as TGCGCCAGCAGGCCCAGTTTCGGTTCGTCCTACAATGAGCAGTTCTTC. This codes for CASRPSFGSSYNEQFF.

The V gene is TRBV20-1, the J gene TRBJ1-3; no reliable D call. V lost 1 base and J 0 bases, leaving 10 bases between the germline ends. This CDR3 spans 15 amino acids. Germline values: CDR1 DFQATT, CDR2 SNEGSKA (reference sequence). CDR3 bases: TGCAGTGCTAGAGTTGGCGAGAGCTCTGGAAACACCATATATTTT. Translation: CSARVGESSGNTIYF.

This chain connects TRBV28 to TRBJ1-2; TRBD1 aligns across 8 bases. The CDR3 length is 15 residues. The germline V gene encodes CDR1 MDHEN and CDR2 SYDVKM. The ends lost 10 bases at V and 4 bases at J; junction bases unmatched: 14. CDR3 sequence: CATQRGGQGAYGYTF. As DNA, the CDR3 is TGTGCCACCCAGAGGGGAGGACAGGGCGCCTATGGCTACACCTTC.

The V gene is TRBV5-6, the J gene TRBJ2-5; 8 nucleotides line up with TRBD1. The V segment lost 4 bases and the J segment 1 base; nucleotides outside the gene matches: 3. The CDR3 runs 14 residues. CDR1 is SGHDT and CDR2 is YYEEEE in the germline V gene. In nucleotides, the CDR3 is TGTGCCAGCAGCCAGACAGGGGTCCAAGAGACCCAGTACTTC. Translating it yields CASSQTGVQETQYF. Complete variable domain (other parts from reference TRBV5-6 and TRBJ2-5): DAGVTQSPTHLIKTRGQQVTLRCSPKSGHDTVSWYQQALGQGPQFIFQYYEEEERQRGNFPDRFSGHQFPNYSSELNVNALLLGDSALYLCASSQTGVQETQYFGPGTRLLVL.

This clonotype was observed a few times. The chain recombines TRBV20-1 with TRBJ1-5; 7 nucleotides line up with TRBD1. J was trimmed by 2 bases and V by 5 bases; bases with no gene match: 9. Germline assignment: CDR1 DFQATT and CDR2 SNEGSKA (reference sequence). The CDR3 consists of 15 residues. CDR3 residues: CSAPDREEGNQPQHF. The DNA for the CDR3 is TGCAGTGCTCCCGACAGGGAAGAAGGCAATCAGCCCCAGCATTTT.

The genes are TRBV20-1 and TRBJ2-1, with D perhaps TRBD1 or TRBD2 (6 bases each). This CDR3 is built from 13 residues. The V end lost 4 bases, the J end lost 7 bases, and 14 bases lay between the germline ends. The germline gives CDR1 DFQATT, CDR2 SNEGSKA (reference sequence). CDR3 in DNA: TGCAGTGCTACTCTCGGGGGCCGTAATGAGCAGTTCTTC. As protein: CSATLGGRNEQFF.

This chain links TRBV12-3 or TRBV12-4 with TRBJ2-3; tentative D call: TRBD2 (5 bases). Trimming cost V 1 base and J 1 base, with 12 bases left between them. This CDR3 is 16 amino acids long. The CDR3 DNA reads as TGTGCCAGCAGTTTAGTAGGCAGCGGACGCACAGATACGCAGTATTTT. Protein product: CASSLVGSGRTDTQYF.

This clonotype was seen more than once but under ten times. The chain has TRBV9 and TRBJ1-1; the D is unclear. From germline, CDR1 is SGDLS and CDR2 YYNGEE. Deletions cut 3 bases from V and 11 bases from J, with 17 bases between. This CDR3 has 13 residues. CDR3 nucleotides: TGTGCCAGCAGCGCGATGAAAGCCGGGGTGGCTTTCTTT. Protein: CASSAMKAGVAFF. The entire variable domain, with the rest obtained from reference TRBV9 and TRBJ1-1, is as follows: DSGVTQTPKHLITATGQRVTLRCSPRSGDLSVYWYQQSLDQGLQFLIQYYNGEERAKGNILERFSAQQFPDLHSELNLSSLELGDSALYFCASSAMKAGVAFFGQGTRLTVV.